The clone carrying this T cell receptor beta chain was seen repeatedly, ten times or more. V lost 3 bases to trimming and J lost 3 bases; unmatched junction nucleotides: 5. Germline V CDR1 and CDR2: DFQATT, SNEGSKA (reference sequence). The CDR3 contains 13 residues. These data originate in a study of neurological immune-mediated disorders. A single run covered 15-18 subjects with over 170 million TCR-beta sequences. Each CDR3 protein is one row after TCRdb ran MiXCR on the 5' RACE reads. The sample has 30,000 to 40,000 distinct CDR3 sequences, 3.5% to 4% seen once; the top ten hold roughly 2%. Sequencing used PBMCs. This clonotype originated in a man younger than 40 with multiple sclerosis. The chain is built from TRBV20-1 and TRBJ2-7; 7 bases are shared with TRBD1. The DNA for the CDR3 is TGCAGTGCTAGGCCAGGGGGAAACTACGAGCAGTACTTC. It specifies CSARPGGNYEQYF.